The entry that follows covers one T cell receptor (beta chain) sequence. Repertoires were generated with immunoSEQ multiplex PCR, while TCRdb's copy carries only in-frame clones and drops some. The sample consists of about 180,000 clones, around 83% of them appearing once. Germline V gene lookup returns CDR1 SGHTA and CDR2 FQGNSA. Unmatched junction bases numbered 5, after V lost 4 bases and J lost 5 bases. There are 14 residues in the CDR3. This specimen comes from a study of blood T cell repertoires in COVID-19. Study at large: The samples span acute and convalescent COVID-19 from the United States, Italy and Spain. The cDNA or gDNA used as material had been derived from T cells, B-cell-depleted T cells, or PBMCs.

The chain has TRBV7-2 and TRBJ2-4, with TRBD1 matching 7 bases. The origin of this receptor is a woman in her 30s with active or convalescent COVID-19. Source material: peripheral blood. The CDR3 nucleotides are TGTGCCAGCAGCTGGGACAGCGGCGAAAACATTCAGTACTTC. Residues: CASSWDSGENIQYF.